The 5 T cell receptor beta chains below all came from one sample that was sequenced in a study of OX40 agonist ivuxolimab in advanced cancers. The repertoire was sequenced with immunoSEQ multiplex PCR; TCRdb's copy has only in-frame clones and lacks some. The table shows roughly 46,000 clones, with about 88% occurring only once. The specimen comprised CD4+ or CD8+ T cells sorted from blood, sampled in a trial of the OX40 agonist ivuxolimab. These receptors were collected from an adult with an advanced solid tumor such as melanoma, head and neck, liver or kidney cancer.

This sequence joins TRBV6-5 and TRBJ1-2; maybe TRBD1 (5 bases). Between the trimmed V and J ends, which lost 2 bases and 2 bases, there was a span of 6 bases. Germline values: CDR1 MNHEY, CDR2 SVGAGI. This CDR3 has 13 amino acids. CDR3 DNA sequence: TGTGCCAGCAGTTACCGACAGAACTATGGCTACACCTTC. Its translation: CASSYRQNYGYTF.

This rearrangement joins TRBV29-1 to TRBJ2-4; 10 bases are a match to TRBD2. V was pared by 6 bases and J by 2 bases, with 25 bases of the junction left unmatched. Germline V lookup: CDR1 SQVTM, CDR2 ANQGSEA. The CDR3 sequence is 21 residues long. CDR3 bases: TGCAGCGTCCTGGGACAGTTTGAGGTAGCGGGAGGAGAATTTTCCAAAAACATTCAGTACTTC. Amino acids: CSVLGQFEVAGGEFSKNIQYF.

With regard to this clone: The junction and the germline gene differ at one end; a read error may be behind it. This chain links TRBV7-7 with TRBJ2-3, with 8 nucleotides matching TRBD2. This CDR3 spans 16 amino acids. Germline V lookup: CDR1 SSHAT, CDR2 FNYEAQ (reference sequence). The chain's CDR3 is CASSLAPGGGTDTQYF. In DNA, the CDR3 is TGTGCTAGCAGCTTAGCGCCGGGAGGGGGCACAGATACGCAGTATTTT.

CDR3 residues: CASSLLWESYNEQFF. CDR3 DNA: TGTGCCAGCAGTTTATTGTGGGAGTCCTACAATGAGCAGTTCTTC. The gene calls are TRBV28 and TRBJ2-1; D possibly corresponds to TRBD2 (5 bases). Germline V gene sequence: CDR1 MDHEN, CDR2 SYDVKM. Trimming took 1 base from V and 1 from J, leaving 8 bases between them. The CDR3 is 15 residues long.

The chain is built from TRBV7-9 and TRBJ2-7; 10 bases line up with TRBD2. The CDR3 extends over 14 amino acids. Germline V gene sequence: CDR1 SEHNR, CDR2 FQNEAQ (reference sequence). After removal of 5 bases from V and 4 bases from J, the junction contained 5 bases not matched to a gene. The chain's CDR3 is CASSARTSGYEQYF. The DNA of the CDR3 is TGTGCCAGCAGCGCTCGGACTAGCGGTTACGAGCAGTACTTC.